This T cell receptor beta chain was profiled in a study of identical twins. This clonotype was seen more than once but under ten times. This CDR3 is built from 16 residues. Trimming removed 3 bases from V and 3 bases from J; junction bases left unmatched: 11. In TCRdb, the 5' RACE reads were re-called with MiXCR into one record per CDR3 protein. In the table there are 690,000 or so distinct CDR3 sequences, roughly 8% of which are singletons. This sample also appeared in a second study, on yellow fever vaccine responses in identical twins.

The sequencing sample was made of PBMCs. The rearrangement joins TRBV12-3 or TRBV12-4 to TRBJ2-7, with 7 nucleotides matching TRBD1. The source of this sequence is a woman aged 18-29 years in good health. As DNA, the CDR3 is TGTGCCAGCAGTTTCCGGGCCGGTCGACAGGGCTACGAGCAGTACTTC. Translated: CASSFRAGRQGYEQYF.